This TCR beta chain originates from a study of T cells in Graves' hyperthyroidism and ophthalmopathy. Regarding the study as a whole: Blood also held most thyroid clonotypes expanded beyond 0.001.

Researchers amplified the TCR beta CDR3 regions from RNA transcripts. The HTBI primer set drove a first-round RT-PCR of the TCR CDR3. Using its own MiXCR run on the multiplex PCR reads, TCRdb lists one record per CDR3 protein. The data show roughly 520,000 distinct CDR3 sequences, roughly 24% seen once. PBMCs were derived from 7.5 to 10 ml fresh peripheral blood. Germline-derived CDR1 and CDR2 are SNHLY and FYNNEI. The CDR3 sequence is 13 residues long. The ends lost 8 bases at V and 6 bases at J; junction bases unmatched: 8. This clonotype was observed many times. What it binds is unknown. The V call is TRBV2, the J call TRBJ1-2; 8 positions agree with TRBD1. This TCR derives from a woman aged 25 to 39 with Graves' ophthalmopathy. Sequencing input: blood. This CDR3 reads CASPRTGIDGYTF. The CDR3 DNA follows: TGTGCCAGCCCCCGGACAGGGATAGATGGCTACACCTTC.